This paragraph reports one T cell receptor (beta chain). What it binds is unknown. There are 15 residues in the CDR3. V gave up 1 base and J gave up 4 bases, with 14 bases separating them. Germline V gene lookup returns CDR1 SGHVT and CDR2 SQSDAQ. MiXCR was run by TCRdb on the multiplex PCR reads, yielding one entry per CDR3 protein. The data hold about 66,000 distinct CDR3 sequences, with approximately 45% observed a single time. The data originate from a study of breast tumors, draining lymph nodes, adjacent tissues. Regarding the study as a whole: Findings are consistent with lymph node origin and intratumoral expansion of most tumor T cells. Tumor T cell lymph node origin was a supported hypothesis, not proven. Tumor TCR diversity was below lymph nodes but above nontumor tissue. Tumor and nontumor repertoires were significantly more similar in luminal-like than in basal-like breast cancer.

The sequencing input was breast tumor tissue. This chain connects TRBV7-4 to TRBJ2-7, with D perhaps TRBD2 (7 bases). This receptor was taken from a female donor with breast cancer. Some clones in this sample may be carry-over from other donors' samples. The DNA for the CDR3 is TGTGCCAGCAGCTTAGACCTGGGGGGGCGATACGAGCAGTACTTC. Translated, it gives CASSLDLGGRYEQYF.